The source of this T cell receptor beta chain is a study of glioma-infiltrating T cells. Many counts were recorded for this clonotype. The trim removed 8 bases at V and 5 bases at J, leaving 5 bases unmatched. The length of the CDR3 is 13 residues. Germline V gives CDR1 MNHEY, CDR2 SVGEGT. TCR alpha and beta CDR3 regions were amplified from RNA using iRepertoire nested multiplex PCR. MiXCR, applied by TCRdb to the multiplex PCR reads, yields one record per CDR3 protein. Of about 190,000 distinct CDR3 sequences listed, over 25% are singletons. The specimen was glioma tissue, nonneoplastic brain tissue, or PBMCs (not recorded which). The origin of this receptor is a human donor with low-grade glioma or glioblastoma, undergoing nonglioma brain surgery, or in good health (not recorded which). The chain recombines TRBV6-2 or TRBV6-3 with TRBJ2-5; 10 bases are a match to TRBD1. As DNA, the CDR3 is TGTGCCAGCTCGGGACAGGGGAGGGAGACCCAGTACTTC. Its protein product is CASSGQGRETQYF.